Listed below are T cell receptor beta chains from one sample, sequenced in a study of shared clonotypes between healthy human individuals. Libraries were prepared by immunoSEQ multiplex PCR; TCRdb keeps only in-frame clonotypes and omits some of them. Of nearly 1,000,000 clones listed, 70% to 85% were seen once; the top ten hold roughly 1.5%. Sequenced material: memory CD4+ T cells sorted from blood. These receptors all come from a young man in good health. The CDR3 runs from the conserved cysteine through the conserved F or W.

v_call	cdr3_aa
TRBV7-2	CASRAGTDLKYNEQFF
TRBV4-3	CASSQAAGGLTEKLFF
TRBV10-1	CASSESASGGDTQYF
TRBV5-5	CASSLGTVNSPLHF
TRBV9	CASRQQGMEGYTF
TRBV11-2	CASSLGGLNTEAFF
TRBV27	CASSFREGFWGYTF
TRBV7-9	CASSLGEAGRTSPEQFF
TRBV6-6	CASSYRTQETQYF
TRBV5-1	CASSHPSGETQYF
TRBV30	CAWSVIPNGSPLHF
TRBV30	CACRQGMNTGELFF
TRBV29-1	CSVTGGGPGTEAFF
TRBV6-7	CASSYLRTGDNEQFF
TRBV2	CASKPGQGSGANVLTF
TRBV7-9	CASSRTAGVSTDTQYF
TRBV2	CASMLSDYQPQHF
TRBV7-9	CASSFDRGDSPLHF
TRBV28	CASSLRQLIDTQYF
TRBV5-1	CASSLGEVKSPLHF
TRBV7-2	CASSLRASREGIYEQYF
TRBV6-5	CASRTSGGVYNEQFF
TRBV2	CASSEAGLAYPGELFF
TRBV4-1	CASSQELKGYGYTF
TRBV5-4	CASSSGTLGNTIYF
TRBV6-1	CASSTDRENSPLHF
TRBV5-4	CASSSGMRGRGKDTQYF
TRBV6-1	CASSEVMGWEQYF
TRBV6-6	CASSYGTGTQPQHF
TRBV6-4	CASSERLAGGDEQFF
TRBV5-1	CASSLGSGNSPLHF
TRBV6-1	CASSELGQGGKGGYTF
TRBV4-3	CASSRNGGAIGEKLFF
TRBV5-3	CARSLGQLSYEQYF
TRBV29-1	CSVGLTDRPFDYEQYF
TRBV6-6	CASSLTSGSYEQYF
TRBV11-2	CASSLASGEGYEQYF
TRBV5-1	CASSVYNRGNEQYF
TRBV11-2	CASSLEQGEFYEQYF
TRBV7-2	CASSLAQASYEQYF
TRBV30	CAWNQLAGIAEQFF
TRBV10-1	CASIGSSGANVLTF
TRBV5-4	CASSSTSGGSYNSPLHF
TRBV7-9	CASTKGAESGNTIYF
TRBV25-1	CASSEERWQFF
TRBV19	CASSTGTKATNEKLFF